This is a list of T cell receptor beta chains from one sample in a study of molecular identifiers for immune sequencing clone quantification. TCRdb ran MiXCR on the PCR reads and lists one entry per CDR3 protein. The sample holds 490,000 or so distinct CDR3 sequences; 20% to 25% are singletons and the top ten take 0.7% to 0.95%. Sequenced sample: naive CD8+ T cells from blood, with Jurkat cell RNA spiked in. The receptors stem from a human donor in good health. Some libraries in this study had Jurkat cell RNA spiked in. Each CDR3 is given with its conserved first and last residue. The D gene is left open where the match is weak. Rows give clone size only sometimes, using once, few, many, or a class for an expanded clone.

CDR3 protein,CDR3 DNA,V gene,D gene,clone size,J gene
CAWSAEYEQYF,TGTGCCTGGAGTGCGGAATACGAGCAGTACTTC,TRBV30,-,-,TRBJ2-7
CASSNTWGNNTEALF,TGTGCCAGCAGCAATACATGGGGTAATAACACTGAAGCTCTCTTT,TRBV7-9,-,-,TRBJ1-1
CASSSDGTASTDTQYF,TGTGCCAGTAGTTCCGACGGGACTGCTAGCACAGATACGCAGTATTTT,TRBV6-2/TRBV6-3,-,-,TRBJ2-3
CASSPVFGAEYGYTF,TGTGCCAGCAGCCCTGTCTTTGGGGCGGAATATGGCTACACCTTC,TRBV3-1,-,many,TRBJ1-2
CASSFRQEQYF,TGTGCCAGCAGTTTCCGGCAGGAGCAGTACTTC,TRBV12-3/TRBV12-4,-,-,TRBJ2-7
CASSLFLGRETQYF,TGCGCCAGCAGCCTCTTCCTGGGTCGGGAGACCCAGTACTTC,TRBV4-1,-,-,TRBJ2-5
CASTPGGSYNEQFF,TGTGCCAGTACCCCTGGGGGGTCCTACAATGAGCAGTTCTTC,TRBV19,-,few,TRBJ2-1
CASSLGGTTYEQYF,TGTGCCAGCAGCTTGGGGGGGACGACCTACGAGCAGTACTTC,TRBV5-6,-,many,TRBJ2-7
CASSQRFSGTYEQYF,TGCGCCAGCAGCCAACGTTTTTCAGGAACCTACGAGCAGTACTTC,TRBV4-1,-,few,TRBJ2-7
CSARLGASLTVAFF,TGCAGTGCTAGACTGGGGGCAAGCCTCACTGTAGCTTTCTTT,TRBV20-1,-,-,TRBJ1-1
CASSLTFRVQETQYF,TGTGCCAGCAGCTTAACGTTCCGGGTTCAAGAGACCCAGTACTTC,TRBV7-6,-,-,TRBJ2-5
CASGSRLAGGNTGELFF,TGTGCCAGCGGCTCCCGATTAGCGGGGGGGAACACCGGGGAGCTGTTTTTT,TRBV13,TRBD2,-,TRBJ2-2
CASSEIAGTRLTGELFF,TGCGCCAGCAGTGAGATTGCTGGGACACGCCTCACCGGGGAGCTGTTTTTT,TRBV10-1,-,-,TRBJ2-2
CSAEWTGVPGHTF,TGCAGTGCTGAATGGACAGGGGTTCCTGGCCACACCTTC,TRBV20-1,TRBD1,-,TRBJ1-2
CASSLVGASYNEQFF,TGTGCCAGCAGTTTGGTAGGGGCCTCTTACAATGAGCAGTTCTTC,TRBV27,-,few,TRBJ2-1
CASTIQGSGELFF,TGTGCCAGCACCATACAGGGCTCCGGGGAGCTGTTTTTT,TRBV12-3/TRBV12-4,-,-,TRBJ2-2
CASSQGTGFYTEAFF,TGCGCCAGCAGCCAAGGAACAGGGTTTTATACTGAAGCTTTCTTT,TRBV4-3,-,many,TRBJ1-1
CSVDSGGANGELFF,TGCAGCGTTGACAGCGGGGGGGCGAACGGGGAGCTGTTTTTT,TRBV29-1,TRBD2,few,TRBJ2-2
CSARPWGSDVTGELFF,TGCAGTGCTAGACCCTGGGGTAGCGATGTCACCGGGGAGCTGTTTTTT,TRBV20-1,-,few,TRBJ2-2
CASSLRSGRLDNEQFF,TGTGCCAGCAGCTTAAGGTCTGGCAGATTGGACAATGAGCAGTTCTTC,TRBV11-2,-,-,TRBJ2-1
CASMRLDEQYF,TGTGCCAGCATGCGATTAGACGAGCAGTACTTC,TRBV7-9,-,many,TRBJ2-7
CASSGGTSGEQFF,TGTGCTAGCAGCGGGGGGACTAGCGGTGAGCAGTTCTTC,TRBV7-7,TRBD2,few,TRBJ2-1
CASSAGVSEAFF,TGTGCCAGCAGTGCGGGGGTCTCGGAAGCTTTCTTT,TRBV12-3/TRBV12-4,-,many,TRBJ1-1
CASSFSGQTNTGELLF,TGTGCCAGCAGTTTTTCGGGACAGACGAACACCGGGGAGCTGCTTTTT,TRBV7-9,TRBD1,few,TRBJ2-2
CSARDILGLAGVGNEQFF,TGCAGTGCTAGAGATATATTAGGTCTAGCGGGAGTGGGCAATGAGCAGTTCTTC,TRBV20-1,TRBD2,few,TRBJ2-1
CASSGRLEASNQPQHF,TGTGCCAGCAGCGGGCGGCTTGAGGCAAGCAATCAGCCCCAGCATTTT,TRBV7-2,-,many,TRBJ1-5
CASSHTSGGYTGELFF,TGCGCCAGCAGTCATACTAGCGGGGGCTACACCGGGGAGCTGTTTTTT,TRBV4-3,TRBD2,few,TRBJ2-2
CATSDLGGQGPPQDTQYF,TGTGCCACCAGTGATTTGGGGGGACAGGGACCACCACAGGATACGCAGTATTTT,TRBV24-1,TRBD1,few,TRBJ2-3